The 18 T cell receptor beta chains presented below share a single source sample, sequenced in a study of T cells in Graves' hyperthyroidism and ophthalmopathy. Researchers took RNA transcripts and amplified the TCR beta CDR3 regions from them. Researchers ran a first-round RT-PCR on the TCR CDR3 using the HTBI primer set. TCRdb reprocessed the multiplex PCR reads via MiXCR and lists one record per CDR3 protein. The sample lists around 760,000 distinct CDR3 sequences, roughly 32% occurring once. The sample comprised blood. The receptors here all came from a woman aged 40 to 50 with Graves' hyperthyroidism.

This clonotype has at least ten counts. The chain combines TRBV20-1 with TRBJ2-7, with D hard to call. This CDR3 spans 13 amino acids. Germline CDR1 reads DFQATT; CDR2 reads SNEGSKA (reference sequence). The ends were cut back, 5 bases at V and 3 bases at J, with 14 bases in the middle. CDR3 DNA: TGCAGTGCTCCTGCCCCTTCGAACTACGAGCAGTACTTC. Its protein product is CSAPAPSNYEQYF.

This clonotype was found many times. V gene TRBV9 combines with J gene TRBJ1-2; no clear D. This CDR3 spans 14 amino acids. Germline CDR1 is SGDLS and CDR2 is YYNGEE. V was trimmed by 0 bases and J by 8 bases, leaving 14 bases between them. Written as DNA, the CDR3 is TGTGCCAGCAGCGTAGTGTCCGAGGGCGGCGGCTACACCTTC. Amino acid sequence: CASSVVSEGGGYTF.

There are a few counts of this clonotype. The chain couples TRBV4-1 to TRBJ2-7; no clear D gene. Trimming cost V 2 bases and J 3 bases, with 14 bases left between them. CDR3 length: 15 amino acids. The V gene's germline CDR1 is MGHRA and CDR2 YSYEKL. CDR3 in amino acids: CASSQPQRPDYEQYF. CDR3 DNA: TGCGCCAGCAGCCAACCCCAACGACCGGACTACGAGCAGTACTTC.

Comment on this clonotype: A much larger clonotype is one base distant, so this may be a read error. This sequence joins TRBV20-1 and TRBJ1-5, with D possibly TRBD1 on 5 matching bases. V was cut by 7 bases and J by 6 bases, with 13 bases left in between. Germline loops: CDR1 DFQATT, CDR2 SNEGSKA (reference sequence). The CDR3 has 12 residues. The CDR3 protein is CSDSRGVQPQHF. CDR3 nucleotides: TGCAGTGACAGTAGGGGAGTTCAGCCCCAGCATTTT.

V usage is TRBV28 and J usage is TRBJ1-3; D gene uncertain. This CDR3 is 11 amino acids long. The germline V and J ends were trimmed by 2 bases and 8 bases, with 4 bases remaining between them. Germline CDR1 is MDHEN and CDR2 is SYDVKM. CDR3 region: CASSLAYTIYF. CDR3 sequence (DNA): TGTGCCAGCAGTTTAGCCTACACCATATATTTT. Variable domain in full (rest from reference TRBV28 and TRBJ1-3): DVKVTQSSRYLVKRTGEKVFLECVQDMDHENMFWYRQDPGLGLRLIYFSYDVKMKEKGDIPEGYSVSREKKERFSLILESASTNQTSMYLCASSLAYTIYFGEGSWLTVV.

In this sample, this clonotype turned up many times. This chain links TRBV7-9 with TRBJ1-2; D remains unclear. This CDR3 spans 14 amino acids. Trimming left V 2 bases short and J 8 bases short, with 15 bases between. Germline CDR1 reads SEHNR; CDR2 reads FQNEAQ (reference sequence). The CDR3 DNA sequence: TGTGCCAGCAGCTTATCTAATCCGCTGGGGGGCTACACCTTC. Its translation: CASSLSNPLGGYTF.

Notes on this clonotype: Relative to the germline gene, one junction end is altered; a read error may explain this. V and J are TRBV6-5 and TRBJ1-2, with TRBD1 matching over 8 bases. Germline CDR1 reads MNHEY; CDR2 reads SVGAGI. The CDR3 spans 14 residues. The DNA of the CDR3 is TGTGCCATCAGTGACAGGACAGGGATCTATGGCTACACCTTC. As protein: CAISDRTGIYGYTF.

The V call is TRBV19, the J call TRBJ1-6; D unclear. The CDR3 spans 12 residues. Germline V gene lookup returns CDR1 LNHDA and CDR2 SQIVND (reference sequence). V was clipped by 4 bases and J by 10 bases, with 8 bases between them. The CDR3 coding sequence is TGTGCCAGTAGTAGCGCAGGATCACCCCTCCACTTT. Translating it yields CASSSAGSPLHF.

The chain couples TRBV25-1 to TRBJ2-5, with TRBD2 matching 10 bases. Per the germline V gene, CDR1 is MGHDK and CDR2 is SYGVNS. This CDR3 has 12 amino acids. Trimming at V came to 8 bases and at J to 5 bases, leaving 2 bases not matched to a gene. The CDR3 nucleotides read TGTGCCAGCGAGGGACTAGCGGAGACCCAGTACTTC. This sequence encodes CASEGLAETQYF.

This clonotype showed up many times. The gene calls are TRBV6-5 and TRBJ1-2, with a weak D call TRBD1 (5 bases). Trimming removed 9 bases at V and 4 bases at J, with 9 bases between. This CDR3 spans 11 amino acids. CDR1 and CDR2 (germline): MNHEY, SVGAGI. The CDR3: CASWDRYGYTF. The CDR3 coding sequence is TGTGCCAGTTGGGACCGCTATGGCTACACCTTC.

The CDR3 nucleotides read TGCAGCGTTGAAGATCGACCTTATGGCTACACCTTC. As protein: CSVEDRPYGYTF. The rearrangement joins TRBV29-1 to TRBJ1-2, with unresolved D. The germline V gene has CDR1 SQVTM and CDR2 ANQGSEA. V dropped 0 bases and J dropped 5 bases, with 7 bases sitting between them. The CDR3 has 12 residues.

This chain links TRBV20-1 with TRBJ1-6, with 8 bases matching TRBD1. The ends lost 4 bases at V and 7 bases at J; junction bases unmatched: 6. Germline values: CDR1 DFQATT, CDR2 SNEGSKA (reference sequence). The CDR3 totals 14 residues. The CDR3: CSATTGDSNSPLHF. CDR3 sequence (DNA): TGCAGTGCTACGACAGGGGACAGCAATTCACCCCTCCACTTT.

The rearrangement joins TRBV15 to TRBJ1-2; TRBD1 agrees at 8 bases. V dropped 3 bases and J dropped 6; count of bases not matched to a gene: 12. The length of the CDR3 is 16 residues. In germline, CDR1 is LNHNV, CDR2 YYDKDF (reference sequence). Written as DNA, the CDR3 is TGTGCCACCAGCAGGCCCGGACAGGGCTTCACAGATGGCTACACCTTC. This sequence encodes CATSRPGQGFTDGYTF.

This clonotype has a single count. A much larger clonotype is one base distant, so this may be a read error. The chain recombines TRBV9 with TRBJ1-1, with a tentative D call TRBD1 (5 bases). Germline CDR1 is SGDLS and CDR2 is YYNGEE. The CDR3 is made up of 15 amino acids. CDR3 protein: CTSSVEGTANTEAFF. The CDR3 DNA sequence: TGTACCAGCAGCGTAGAAGGGACGGCGAACACTGAAGCTTTCTTT.

This clonotype was counted at least ten times. The V and J genes are TRBV14 and TRBJ1-1; D unresolved. Germline V gene sequence: CDR1 SGHDN, CDR2 FVKESK. The V and J ends lost 1 base and 9 bases respectively, with 15 bases between them. The CDR3 contains 14 residues. The CDR3 protein is CASSQVTSGVKAFF. The CDR3 region has the DNA TGTGCCAGCAGCCAAGTTACCAGTGGCGTTAAAGCTTTCTTT.

The sample holds many counts of this clonotype. The rearrangement joins TRBV20-1 to TRBJ2-7; possibly TRBD2 for D (6 bases). The CDR3 sequence is 13 residues long. Trimming took off 3 bases at V and 2 bases at J, with 11 bases between the two ends. The germline V gene has CDR1 DFQATT and CDR2 SNEGSKA (reference sequence). CDR3 sequence (DNA): TGCAGTGCTAGTCCCGGGGGAACCTACGAGCAGTACTTC. Residues: CSASPGGTYEQYF.

V and J are TRBV20-1 and TRBJ1-1; 12 nucleotides align to TRBD1. This CDR3 contains 15 residues. Trimming removed 5 bases from V and 4 bases from J; junction bases left unmatched: 8. Germline V gene lookup returns CDR1 DFQATT and CDR2 SNEGSKA (reference sequence). The CDR3 coding sequence is TGCAGTGCTTCCGGGACAGGGGGCTTCGGCACTGAAGCTTTCTTT. Translation gives CSASGTGGFGTEAFF.

Of note for this clonotype: Being one base from a much bigger clone, this may be a read error. This rearrangement joins TRBV12-3 or TRBV12-4 to TRBJ1-2, with a weak D call TRBD1 (6 bases). This CDR3 has 11 amino acids. The CDR3 here is CASSFSRGQAF. CDR3 nucleotide sequence: TGTGCCAGCAGTTTCAGCAGGGGTCAGGCCTTC.